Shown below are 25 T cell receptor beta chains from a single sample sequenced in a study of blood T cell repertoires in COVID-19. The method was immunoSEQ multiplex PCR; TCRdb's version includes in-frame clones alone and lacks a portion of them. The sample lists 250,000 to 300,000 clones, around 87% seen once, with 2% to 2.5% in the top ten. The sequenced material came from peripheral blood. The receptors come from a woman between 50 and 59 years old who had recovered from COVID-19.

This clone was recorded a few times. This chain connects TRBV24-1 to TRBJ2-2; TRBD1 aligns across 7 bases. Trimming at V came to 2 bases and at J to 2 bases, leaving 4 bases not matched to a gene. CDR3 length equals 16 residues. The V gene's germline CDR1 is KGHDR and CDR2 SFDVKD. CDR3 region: CATSDSGQTNTGELFF. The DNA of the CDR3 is TGTGCCACCAGTGATTCGGGACAGACAAACACCGGGGAGCTGTTTTTT.

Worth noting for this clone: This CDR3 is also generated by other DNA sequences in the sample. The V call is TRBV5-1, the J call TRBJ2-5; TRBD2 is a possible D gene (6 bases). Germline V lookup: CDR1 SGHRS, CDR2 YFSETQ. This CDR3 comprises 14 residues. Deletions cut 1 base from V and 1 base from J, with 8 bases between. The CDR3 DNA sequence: TGCGCCAGCAGCTTGATGGGGGGCCAAGAGACCCAGTACTTC. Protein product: CASSLMGGQETQYF.

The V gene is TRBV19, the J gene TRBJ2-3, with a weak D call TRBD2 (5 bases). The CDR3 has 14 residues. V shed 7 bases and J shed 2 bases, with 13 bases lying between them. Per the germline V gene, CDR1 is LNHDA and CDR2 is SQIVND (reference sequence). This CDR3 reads CASTSRVYTDTQYF. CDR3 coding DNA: TGTGCCAGTACGTCGCGGGTCTACACAGATACGCAGTATTTT.

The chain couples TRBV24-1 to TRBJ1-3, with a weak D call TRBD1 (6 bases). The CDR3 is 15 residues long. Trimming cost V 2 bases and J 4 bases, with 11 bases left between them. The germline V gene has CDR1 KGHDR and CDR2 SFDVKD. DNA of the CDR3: TGTGCCACCAGTGATTCCAGGGGCGCAGGAAACACCATATATTTT. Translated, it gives CATSDSRGAGNTIYF.

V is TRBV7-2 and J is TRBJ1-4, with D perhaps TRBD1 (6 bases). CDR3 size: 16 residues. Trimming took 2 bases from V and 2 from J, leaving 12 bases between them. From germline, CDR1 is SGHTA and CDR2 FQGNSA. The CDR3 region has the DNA TGTGCCAGCAGCTTACTCCCCAGGGGTACTAATGAAAAACTGTTTTTT. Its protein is CASSLLPRGTNEKLFF.

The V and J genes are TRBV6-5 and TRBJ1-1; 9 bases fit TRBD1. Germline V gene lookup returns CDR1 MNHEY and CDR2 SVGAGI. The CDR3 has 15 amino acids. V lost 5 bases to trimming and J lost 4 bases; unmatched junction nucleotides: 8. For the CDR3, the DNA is TGTGCCAGCAGTCGCACAGGGGGCGCAGGCACTGAAGCTTTCTTT. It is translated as CASSRTGGAGTEAFF.

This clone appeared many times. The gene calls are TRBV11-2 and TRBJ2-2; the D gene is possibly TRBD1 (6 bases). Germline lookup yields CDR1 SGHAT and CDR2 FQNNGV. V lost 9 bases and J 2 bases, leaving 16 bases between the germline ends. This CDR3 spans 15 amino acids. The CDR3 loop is CASRTDPVNTGELFF. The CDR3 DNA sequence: TGTGCCAGTCGGACAGACCCCGTAAACACCGGGGAGCTGTTTTTT.

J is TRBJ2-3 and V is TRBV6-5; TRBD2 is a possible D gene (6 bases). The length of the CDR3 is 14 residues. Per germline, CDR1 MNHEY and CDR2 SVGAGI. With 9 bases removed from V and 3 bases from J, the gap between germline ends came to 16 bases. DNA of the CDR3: TGTGCCAGTGGACCGGGACTTTTGACAGATACGCAGTATTTT. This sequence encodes CASGPGLLTDTQYF.

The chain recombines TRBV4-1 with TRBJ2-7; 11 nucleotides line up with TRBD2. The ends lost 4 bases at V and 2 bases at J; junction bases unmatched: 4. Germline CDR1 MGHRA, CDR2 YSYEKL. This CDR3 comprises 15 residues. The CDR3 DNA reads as TGCGCCAGCAGCCTGGGACTAGCGGTCGCCTACGAGCAGTACTTC. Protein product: CASSLGLAVAYEQYF.

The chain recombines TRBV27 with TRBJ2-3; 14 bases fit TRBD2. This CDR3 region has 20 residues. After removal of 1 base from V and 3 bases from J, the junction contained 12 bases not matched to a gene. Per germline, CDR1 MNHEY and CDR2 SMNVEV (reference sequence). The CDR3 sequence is CASSLLGTSGSGVGTDTQYF. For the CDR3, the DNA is TGTGCCAGCAGTTTATTGGGGACTAGCGGGAGCGGGGTGGGGACAGATACGCAGTATTTT.

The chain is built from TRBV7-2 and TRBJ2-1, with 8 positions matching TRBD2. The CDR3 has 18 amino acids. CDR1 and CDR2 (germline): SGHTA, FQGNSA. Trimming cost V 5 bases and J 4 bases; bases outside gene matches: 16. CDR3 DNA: TGTGCCAGCAGCGCCCAGAAATTTAGCGGGGATCTTTACAATGAGCAGTTCTTC. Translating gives CASSAQKFSGDLYNEQFF.

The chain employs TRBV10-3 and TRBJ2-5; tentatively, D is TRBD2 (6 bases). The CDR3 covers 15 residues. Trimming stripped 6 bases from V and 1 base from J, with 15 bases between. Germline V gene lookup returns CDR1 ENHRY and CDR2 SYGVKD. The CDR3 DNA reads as TGTGCCATCAGCCTCCCGGGGGTGGGCCAAGAGACCCAGTACTTC. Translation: CAISLPGVGQETQYF.

CDR3 bases: TGTGCCAGCAGTTCTGCCAGGGGGCGCGGAACCGGGGAGCTGTTTTTT. It codes for CASSSARGRGTGELFF. The gene calls are TRBV6-2 or TRBV6-3 and TRBJ2-2; TRBD1 matches at 8 bases. With 4 bases clipped from V and 5 bases from J, the junction kept 9 bases outside the gene matches. Per the germline V gene, CDR1 is MNHEY and CDR2 is SVGEGT. The CDR3 spans 16 residues.

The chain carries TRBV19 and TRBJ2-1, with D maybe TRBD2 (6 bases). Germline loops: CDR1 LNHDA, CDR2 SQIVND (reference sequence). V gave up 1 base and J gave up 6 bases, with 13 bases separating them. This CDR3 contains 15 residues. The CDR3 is CASSIVRRRGNEQFF. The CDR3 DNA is TGTGCCAGTAGTATAGTTAGGCGGCGGGGCAATGAGCAGTTCTTC.

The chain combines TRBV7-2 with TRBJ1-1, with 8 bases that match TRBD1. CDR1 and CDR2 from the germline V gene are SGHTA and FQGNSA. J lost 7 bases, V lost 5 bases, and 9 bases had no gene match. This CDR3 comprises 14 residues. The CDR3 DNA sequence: TGTGCCAGCAGCGCCTGGACAGGGTACGGTGAAGCTTTCTTT. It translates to CASSAWTGYGEAFF.

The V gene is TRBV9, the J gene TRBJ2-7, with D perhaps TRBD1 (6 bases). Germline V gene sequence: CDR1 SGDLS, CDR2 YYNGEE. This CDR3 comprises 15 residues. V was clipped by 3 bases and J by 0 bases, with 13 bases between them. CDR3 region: CASSERDTSSYEQYF. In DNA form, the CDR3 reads TGTGCCAGCAGCGAAAGGGACACCAGCTCCTACGAGCAGTACTTC.

CDR3 protein: CASSVGNTGELFF. The CDR3 DNA is TGTGCCAGTAGTGTCGGGAACACCGGGGAGCTGTTTTTT. This chain joins TRBV19 and TRBJ2-2; no clear D. This CDR3 is built from 13 residues. Trimming pared 5 bases from V and 1 base from J, leaving 5 bases between. Germline CDR1 LNHDA, CDR2 SQIVND (reference sequence).

The CDR3 loop is CASSYDRSTNYGYTF. The CDR3 DNA reads as TGTGCCAGCAGTTACGACAGATCTACTAACTATGGCTACACCTTC. The chain couples TRBV6-5 to TRBJ1-2; a weak D match, TRBD1 (5 bases). The CDR3 is 15 amino acids. Deletions cut 2 bases from V and 0 bases from J, with 10 bases between. The germline V gene has CDR1 MNHEY and CDR2 SVGAGI.

DNA for the CDR3: TGTGCCAGTAGACTCTCGGGGGCTAGCGGGAGCCAAGATACGCAGTATTTT. This translates into CASRLSGASGSQDTQYF. The V and J genes are TRBV19 and TRBJ2-3; 10 nucleotides match TRBD2. Germline V gene sequence: CDR1 LNHDA, CDR2 SQIVND (reference sequence). The CDR3 runs to 17 residues. The junction had 14 bases not matched to a gene; V was cut back by 6 bases and J by 5 bases. The whole variable domain, filled in from reference TRBV19 and TRBJ2-3, reads DGGITQSPKYLFRKEGQNVTLSCEQNLNHDAMYWYRQDPGQGLRLIYYSQIVNDFQKGDIAEGYSVSREKKESFPLTVTSAQKNPTAFYLCASRLSGASGSQDTQYFGPGTRLTVL.

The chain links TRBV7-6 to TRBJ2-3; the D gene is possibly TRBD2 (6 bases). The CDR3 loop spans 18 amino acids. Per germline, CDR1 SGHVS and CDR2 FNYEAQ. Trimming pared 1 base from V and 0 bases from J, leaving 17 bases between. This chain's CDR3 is CASSLGRGARASTDTQYF. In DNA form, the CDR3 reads TGTGCCAGCAGCTTAGGGAGGGGTGCCCGTGCTAGCACAGATACGCAGTATTTT.

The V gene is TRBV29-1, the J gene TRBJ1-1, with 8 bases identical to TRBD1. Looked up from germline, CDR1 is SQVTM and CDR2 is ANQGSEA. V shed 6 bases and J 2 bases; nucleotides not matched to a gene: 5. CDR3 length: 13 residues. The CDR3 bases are TGCAGCGTCGCGGGACAGGTAAACACTGAAGCTTTCTTT. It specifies CSVAGQVNTEAFF.

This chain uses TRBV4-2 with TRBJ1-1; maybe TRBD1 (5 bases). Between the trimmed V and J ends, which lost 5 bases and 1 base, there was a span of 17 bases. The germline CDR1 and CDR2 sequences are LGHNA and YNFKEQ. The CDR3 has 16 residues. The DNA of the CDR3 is TGTGCCAGCAGCTGGGGGGATGGGACCCCGAACACTGAAGCTTTCTTT. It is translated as CASSWGDGTPNTEAFF.

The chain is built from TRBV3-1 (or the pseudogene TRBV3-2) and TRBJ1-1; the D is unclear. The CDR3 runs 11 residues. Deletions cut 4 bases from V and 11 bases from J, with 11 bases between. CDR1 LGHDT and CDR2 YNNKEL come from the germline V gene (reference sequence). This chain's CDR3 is CASSLKTVAFF. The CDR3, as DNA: TGTGCCAGCAGCCTAAAAACGGTGGCTTTCTTT.

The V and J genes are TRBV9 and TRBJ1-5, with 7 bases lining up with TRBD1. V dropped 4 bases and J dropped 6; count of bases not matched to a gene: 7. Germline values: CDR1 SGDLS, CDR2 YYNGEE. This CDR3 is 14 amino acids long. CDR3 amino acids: CASSPGQVPQPQHF. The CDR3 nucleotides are TGTGCCAGCAGCCCCGGACAGGTTCCTCAGCCCCAGCATTTT.

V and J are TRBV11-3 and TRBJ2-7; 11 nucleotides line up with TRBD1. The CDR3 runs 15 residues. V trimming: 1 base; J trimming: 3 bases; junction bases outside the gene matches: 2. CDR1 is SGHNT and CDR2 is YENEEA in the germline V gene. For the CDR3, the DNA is TGTGCCAGCAGCTTAGCAGGGACAGGGGGCTACGAGCAGTACTTC. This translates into CASSLAGTGGYEQYF.